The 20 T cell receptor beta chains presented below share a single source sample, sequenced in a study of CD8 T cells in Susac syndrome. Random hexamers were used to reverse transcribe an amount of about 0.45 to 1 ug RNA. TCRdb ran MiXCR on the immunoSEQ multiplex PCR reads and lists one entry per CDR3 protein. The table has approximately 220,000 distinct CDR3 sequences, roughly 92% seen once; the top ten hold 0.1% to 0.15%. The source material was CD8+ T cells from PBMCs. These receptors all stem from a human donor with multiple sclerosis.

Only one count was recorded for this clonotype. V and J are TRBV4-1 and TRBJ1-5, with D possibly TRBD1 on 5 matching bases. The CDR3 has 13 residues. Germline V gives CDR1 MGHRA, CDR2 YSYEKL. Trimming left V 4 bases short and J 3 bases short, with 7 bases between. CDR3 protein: CASSRGVNQPQHF. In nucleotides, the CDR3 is TGCGCCAGCAGCCGAGGGGTCAATCAGCCCCAGCATTTT.

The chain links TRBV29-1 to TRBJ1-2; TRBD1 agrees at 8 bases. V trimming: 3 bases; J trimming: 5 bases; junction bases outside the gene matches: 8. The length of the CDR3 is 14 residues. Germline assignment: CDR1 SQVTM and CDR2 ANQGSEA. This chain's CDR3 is CSVDRGTGLYGYTF. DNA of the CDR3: TGCAGCGTTGATCGTGGGACAGGCTTATATGGCTACACCTTC.

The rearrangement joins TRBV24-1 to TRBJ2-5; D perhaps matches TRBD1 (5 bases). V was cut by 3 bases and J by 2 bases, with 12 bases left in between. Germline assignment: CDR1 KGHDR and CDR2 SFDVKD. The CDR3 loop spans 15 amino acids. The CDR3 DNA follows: TGTGCCACCAGTGATCTTTCCGACAGTCAAGAGACCCAGTACTTC. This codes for CATSDLSDSQETQYF.

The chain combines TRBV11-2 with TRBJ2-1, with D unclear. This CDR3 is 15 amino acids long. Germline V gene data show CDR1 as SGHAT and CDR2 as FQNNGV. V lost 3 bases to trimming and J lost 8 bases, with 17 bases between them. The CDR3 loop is CASSFGATTQDEQFF. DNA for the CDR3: TGTGCCAGCAGCTTCGGTGCGACCACCCAGGATGAGCAGTTCTTC. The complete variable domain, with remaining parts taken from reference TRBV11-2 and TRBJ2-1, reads EAGVAQSPRYKIIEKRQSVAFWCNPISGHATLYWYQQILGQGPKLLIQFQNNGVVDDSQLPKDRFSAERLKGVDSTLKIQPAKLEDSAVYLCASSFGATTQDEQFFGPGTRLTVL.

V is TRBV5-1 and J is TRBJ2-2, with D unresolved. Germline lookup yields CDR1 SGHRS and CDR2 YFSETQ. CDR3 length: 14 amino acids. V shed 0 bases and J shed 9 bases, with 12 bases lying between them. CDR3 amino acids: CASSLAALDRELFF. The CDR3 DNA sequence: TGCGCCAGCAGCTTGGCTGCCCTGGATAGGGAGCTGTTTTTT.

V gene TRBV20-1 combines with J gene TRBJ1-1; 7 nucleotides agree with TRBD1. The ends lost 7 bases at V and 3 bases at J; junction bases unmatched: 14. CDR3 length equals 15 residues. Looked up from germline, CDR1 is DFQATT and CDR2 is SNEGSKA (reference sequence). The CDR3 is CSGKSANRGYTEAFF. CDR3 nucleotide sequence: TGCAGTGGCAAGAGCGCCAACAGGGGATACACTGAAGCTTTCTTT.

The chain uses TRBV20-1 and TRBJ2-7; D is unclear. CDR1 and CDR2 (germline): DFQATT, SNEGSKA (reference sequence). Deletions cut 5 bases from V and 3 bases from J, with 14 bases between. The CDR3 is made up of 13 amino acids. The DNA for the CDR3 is TGCAGTGCTCCCTCCGGGCGTTTCTACGAGCAGTACTTC. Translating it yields CSAPSGRFYEQYF.

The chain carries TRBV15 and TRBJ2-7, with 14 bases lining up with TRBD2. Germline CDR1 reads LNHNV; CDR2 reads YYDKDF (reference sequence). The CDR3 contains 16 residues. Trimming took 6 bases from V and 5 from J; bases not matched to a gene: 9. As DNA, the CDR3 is TGTGCCACCAGGTTTGGGACTAGCGGGAGCCGGCACGAGCAGTACTTC. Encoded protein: CATRFGTSGSRHEQYF.

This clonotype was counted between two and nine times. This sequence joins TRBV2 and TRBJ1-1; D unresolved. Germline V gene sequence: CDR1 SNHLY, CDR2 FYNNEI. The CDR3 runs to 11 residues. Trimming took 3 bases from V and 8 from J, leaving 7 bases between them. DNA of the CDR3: TGTGCCAGCAGTGACCGATCCGAAGCTTTCTTT. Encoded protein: CASSDRSEAFF.

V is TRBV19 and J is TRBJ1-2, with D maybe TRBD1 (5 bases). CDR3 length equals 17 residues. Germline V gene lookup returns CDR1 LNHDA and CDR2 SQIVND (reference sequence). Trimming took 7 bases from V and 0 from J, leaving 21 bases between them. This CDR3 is CASNSGTKITTNYGYTF. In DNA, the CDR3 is TGTGCCAGTAATTCCGGGACCAAGATTACCACTAACTATGGCTACACCTTC.

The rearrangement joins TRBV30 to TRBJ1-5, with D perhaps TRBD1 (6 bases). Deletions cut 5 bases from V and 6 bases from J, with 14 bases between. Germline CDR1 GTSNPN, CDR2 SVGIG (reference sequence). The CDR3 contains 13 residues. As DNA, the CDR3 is TGTGCCTGGGCTGTGGGGGCGGGTCAGCCCCAGCATTTT. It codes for CAWAVGAGQPQHF.

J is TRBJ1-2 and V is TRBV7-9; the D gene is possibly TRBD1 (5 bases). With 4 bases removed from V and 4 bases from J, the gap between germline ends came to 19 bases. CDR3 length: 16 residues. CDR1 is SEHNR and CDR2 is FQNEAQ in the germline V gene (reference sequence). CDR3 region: CASSSTRTPSSYGYTF. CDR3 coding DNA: TGTGCCAGCAGCTCGACCCGGACACCCTCTAGCTATGGCTACACCTTC. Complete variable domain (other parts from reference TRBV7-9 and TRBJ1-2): DTGVSQNPRHKITKRGQNVTFRCDPISEHNRLYWYRQTLGQGPEFLTYFQNEAQLEKSRLLSDRFSAERPKGSFSTLEIQRTEQGDSAMYLCASSSTRTPSSYGYTFGSGTRLTVV.

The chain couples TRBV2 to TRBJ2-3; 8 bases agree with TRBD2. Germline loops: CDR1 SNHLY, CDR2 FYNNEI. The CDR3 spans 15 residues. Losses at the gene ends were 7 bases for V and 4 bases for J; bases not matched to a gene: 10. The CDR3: CASTRLARSPDTQYF. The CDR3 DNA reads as TGTGCCAGCACTAGACTAGCGAGGTCCCCAGATACGCAGTATTTT.

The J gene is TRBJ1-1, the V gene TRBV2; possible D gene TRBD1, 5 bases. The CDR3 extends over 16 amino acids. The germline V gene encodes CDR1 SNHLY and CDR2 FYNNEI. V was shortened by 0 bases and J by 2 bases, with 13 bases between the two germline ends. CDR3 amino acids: CASSEAKDKDNTEAFF. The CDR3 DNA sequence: TGTGCCAGCAGTGAAGCGAAGGACAAGGACAACACTGAAGCTTTCTTT.

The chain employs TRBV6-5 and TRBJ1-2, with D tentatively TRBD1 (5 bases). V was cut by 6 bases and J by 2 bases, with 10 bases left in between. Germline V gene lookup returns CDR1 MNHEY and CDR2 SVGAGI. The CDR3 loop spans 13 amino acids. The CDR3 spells CASSPAGNYGYTF. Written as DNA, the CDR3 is TGTGCCAGCAGCCCGGCAGGGAACTATGGCTACACCTTC.

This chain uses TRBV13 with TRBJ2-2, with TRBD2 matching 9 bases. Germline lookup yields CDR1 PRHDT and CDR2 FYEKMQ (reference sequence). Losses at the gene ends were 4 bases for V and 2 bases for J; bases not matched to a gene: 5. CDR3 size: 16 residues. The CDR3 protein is CASSSRLAVNTGELFF. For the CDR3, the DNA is TGTGCCAGCAGCTCCCGACTAGCGGTAAACACCGGGGAGCTGTTTTTT.

The CDR3 DNA sequence: TGTGCCAGCAGTGTACTAGCGGGAACGGCCTACGAGCAGTACTTC. Amino acid sequence: CASSVLAGTAYEQYF. V is TRBV2 and J is TRBJ2-7, with 10 bases identical to TRBD2. In germline, CDR1 is SNHLY, CDR2 FYNNEI. The CDR3 length is 15 residues. V was clipped by 4 bases and J by 2 bases; unmatched bases: 5. The variable domain in full, with the rest retrieved from reference TRBV2 and TRBJ2-7, is EPEVTQTPSHQVTQMGQEVILRCVPISNHLYFYWYRQILGQKVEFLVSFYNNEISEKSEIFDDQFSVERPDGSNFTLKIRSTKLEDSAMYFCASSVLAGTAYEQYFGPGTRLTVT.

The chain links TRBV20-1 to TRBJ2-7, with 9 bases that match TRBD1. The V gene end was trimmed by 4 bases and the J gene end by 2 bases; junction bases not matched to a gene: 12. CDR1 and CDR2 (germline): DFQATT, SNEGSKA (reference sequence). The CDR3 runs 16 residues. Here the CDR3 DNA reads TGCAGTGCTAAGAGTGGGACGGGACAGGGTACCTACGAGCAGTACTTC. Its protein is CSAKSGTGQGTYEQYF.

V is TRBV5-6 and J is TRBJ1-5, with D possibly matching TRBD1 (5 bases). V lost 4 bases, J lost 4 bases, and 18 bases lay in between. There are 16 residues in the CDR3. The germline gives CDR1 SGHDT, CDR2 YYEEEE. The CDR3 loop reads CASSARDLEGNQPQHF. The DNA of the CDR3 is TGTGCCAGCAGCGCCCGGGACCTCGAGGGGAATCAGCCCCAGCATTTT.

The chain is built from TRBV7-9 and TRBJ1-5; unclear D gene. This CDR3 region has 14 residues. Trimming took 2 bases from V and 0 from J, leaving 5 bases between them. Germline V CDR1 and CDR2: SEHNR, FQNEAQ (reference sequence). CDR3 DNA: TGTGCCAGCAGCTTATCGTATAGCAATCAGCCCCAGCATTTT. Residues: CASSLSYSNQPQHF.